The present TCR beta chain was sequenced within a study of cytomegalovirus exposure and HLA in healthy donors. Study details: The Caucasian-associated ancestry cluster contained 65% to 85% of the 398 genotyped donors. Findings of the study overall: Among TCR beta chains, those listed as cytomegalovirus-associated numbered about 160. In a later analysis, donors in an Asian-associated ancestry cluster reportedly had fewer N-insertions in productive TCRs than the cohort mean. Reports state that TCR beta sequences accurately predicted most subjects' HLA-A and HLA-B alleles.

The PCR ran on 60 Vbeta and 13 Jbeta primers. TCRdb's copy holds only in-frame clones and misses some; the assay was immunoSEQ multiplex PCR. The sample contains around 110,000 clones, about 75% of which appear only once. V was clipped by 0 bases and J by 8 bases; unmatched bases: 2. The CDR3 runs 13 residues. In germline, CDR1 is LGHNA, CDR2 YSLEER. This clone has only one observation. The antigen is undetermined. The genes are TRBV4-3 and TRBJ1-2, with 8 positions matching TRBD1. Specimen: PBMCs. The receptor was derived from a male donor in good health and CMV-seropositive. CDR3: CASSQESGGGYTF. CDR3 in DNA: TGCGCCAGCAGCCAAGAGTCAGGGGGCGGCTACACCTTC.